The following is a T cell receptor (beta chain) sequence with its context. In this sample, this clonotype turned up a few times. Its recognized antigen is unknown. No base quality values were provided; no much bigger clone lies one nucleotide off. This entry is derived from a study of T-cell reconstitution after alpha-beta-depleted transplantation in children (dated by TCRdb to the mid-2010s). Study-wide context: T-cell immune reconstitution after TCRalphabeta/CD19-depleted allogeneic hematopoietic cell transplantation in children was quantitatively tracked in the study by means of TCR repertoire profiling.

Reading the germline V gene gives CDR1 SGHAT and CDR2 FQNNGV. The CDR3 starts with the cysteine, ends with the phenylalanine, and has 18 residues. The entry retains the CDR3 DNA only, 54 bases that are in frame from base 1. Germline trimming: 5 bases from V, 4 bases from J; junction bases outside gene matches: 15. The library was obtained by PCR. Sequencing instrument: Illumina HiSeq 2500. To normalize quantification of the TCRbeta repertoire, the TCR libraries were built with molecular barcoding that relied on unique molecular identifiers. TCRdb itself trimmed the public reads at Q25 with fastp, ran MiXCR and retained productive beta chains. Rows are unified per CDR3 protein, each entry keeping the most common DNA and genes. For this sample there are about 500,000 distinct CDR3 sequences; less than 35% appear just once. The biggest ten clones account for more than 2% of the sample.

The chain joins TRBV11-2 to TRBJ2-3; 10 middle bases align to TRBD2. The clonotype was recovered from a human donor who donated a stem cell graft to a child with aplastic anemia. Sequencing used PBMCs from the stem cell graft donor, obtained from the stem cell graft. In nucleotides, the sequence is TGTGCCAGCAGCCCAGAGGGCCAGCGGGAGGGCCGGGCAGATACGCAGTATTTT. Its protein reads: CASSPEGQREGRADTQYF.